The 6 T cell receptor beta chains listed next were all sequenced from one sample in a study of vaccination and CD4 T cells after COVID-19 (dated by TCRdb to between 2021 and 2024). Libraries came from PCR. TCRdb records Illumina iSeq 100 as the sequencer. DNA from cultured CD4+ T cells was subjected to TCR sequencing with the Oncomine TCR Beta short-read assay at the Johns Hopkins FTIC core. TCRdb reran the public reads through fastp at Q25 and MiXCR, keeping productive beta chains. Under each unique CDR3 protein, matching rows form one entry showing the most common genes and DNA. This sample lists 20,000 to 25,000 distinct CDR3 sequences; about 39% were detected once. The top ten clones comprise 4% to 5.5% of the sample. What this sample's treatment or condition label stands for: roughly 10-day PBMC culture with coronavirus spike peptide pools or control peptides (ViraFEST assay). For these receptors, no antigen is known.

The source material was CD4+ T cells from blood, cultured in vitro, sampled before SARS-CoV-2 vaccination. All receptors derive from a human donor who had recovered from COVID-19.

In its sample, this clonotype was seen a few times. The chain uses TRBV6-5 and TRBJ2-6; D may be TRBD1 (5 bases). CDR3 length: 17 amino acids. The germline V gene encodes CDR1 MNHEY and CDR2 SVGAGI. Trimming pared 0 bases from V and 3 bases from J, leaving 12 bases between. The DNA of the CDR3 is TGTGCCAGCAGTTACTCGGATACAGGAATTGGGGCCAACGTCCTGACTTTC. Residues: CASSYSDTGIGANVLTF.

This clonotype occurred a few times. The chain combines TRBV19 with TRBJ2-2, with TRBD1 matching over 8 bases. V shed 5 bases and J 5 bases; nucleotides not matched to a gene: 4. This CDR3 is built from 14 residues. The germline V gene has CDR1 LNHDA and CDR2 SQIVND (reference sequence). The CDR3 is CASSGGQGTGELFF. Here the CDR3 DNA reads TGTGCCAGTAGTGGAGGACAGGGAACCGGGGAGCTGTTTTTT.

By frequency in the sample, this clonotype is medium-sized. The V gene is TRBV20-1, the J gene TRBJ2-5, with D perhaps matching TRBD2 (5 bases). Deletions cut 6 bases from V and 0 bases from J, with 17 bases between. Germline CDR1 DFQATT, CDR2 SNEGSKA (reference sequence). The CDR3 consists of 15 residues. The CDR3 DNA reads TGCAGTGCCCATATACCCGGGAACAACCAAGAGACCCAGTACTTC. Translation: CSAHIPGNNQETQYF.

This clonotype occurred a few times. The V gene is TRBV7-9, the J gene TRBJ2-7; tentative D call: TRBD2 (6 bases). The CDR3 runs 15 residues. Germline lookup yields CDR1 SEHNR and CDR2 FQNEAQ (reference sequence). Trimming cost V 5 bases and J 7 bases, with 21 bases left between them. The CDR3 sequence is CASSVYWRGVGEQYF. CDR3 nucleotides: TGTGCCAGCAGCGTCTACTGGCGGGGAGTGGGGGAGCAGTACTTC.

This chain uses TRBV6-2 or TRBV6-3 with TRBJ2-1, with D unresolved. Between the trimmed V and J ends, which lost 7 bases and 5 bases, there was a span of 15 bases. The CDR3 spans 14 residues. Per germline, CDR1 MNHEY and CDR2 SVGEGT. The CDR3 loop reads CASTRSAADNEQFF. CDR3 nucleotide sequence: TGTGCCAGCACTAGGTCGGCGGCGGACAATGAGCAGTTCTTC.

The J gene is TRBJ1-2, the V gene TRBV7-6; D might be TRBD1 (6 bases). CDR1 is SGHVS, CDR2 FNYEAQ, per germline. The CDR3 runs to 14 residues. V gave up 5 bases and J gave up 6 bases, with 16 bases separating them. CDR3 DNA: TGTGCCAGCAGCCCCGGGTCAGGGGCGAATGGCTACACCTTC. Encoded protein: CASSPGSGANGYTF.